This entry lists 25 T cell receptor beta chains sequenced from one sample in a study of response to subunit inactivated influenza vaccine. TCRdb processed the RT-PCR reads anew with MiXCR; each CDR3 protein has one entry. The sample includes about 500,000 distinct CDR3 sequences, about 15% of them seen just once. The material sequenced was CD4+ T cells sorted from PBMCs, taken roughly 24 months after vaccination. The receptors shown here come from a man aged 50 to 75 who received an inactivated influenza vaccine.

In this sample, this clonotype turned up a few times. The CDR3 region has the DNA TGTGCCAGCAGTTTGGGGGGGCGCGGTGATACGCAGTATTTT. Protein product: CASSLGGRGDTQYF. V and J are TRBV12-3 or TRBV12-4 and TRBJ2-3, with D possibly being TRBD2 (7 bases). The CDR3 is made up of 14 amino acids. Trimming removed 3 bases at V and 6 bases at J, with 13 bases between.

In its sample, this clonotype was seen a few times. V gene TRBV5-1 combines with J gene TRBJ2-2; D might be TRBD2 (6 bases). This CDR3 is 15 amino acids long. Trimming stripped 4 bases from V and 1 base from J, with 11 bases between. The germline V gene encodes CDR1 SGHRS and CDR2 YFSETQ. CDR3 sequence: CASSDRDLNTGELFF. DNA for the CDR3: TGCGCCAGCAGCGACCGGGACTTGAACACCGGGGAGCTGTTTTTT.

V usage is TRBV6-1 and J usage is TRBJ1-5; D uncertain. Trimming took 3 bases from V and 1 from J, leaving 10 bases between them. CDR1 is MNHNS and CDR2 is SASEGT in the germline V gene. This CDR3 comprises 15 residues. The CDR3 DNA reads TGTGCCAGCAGTGAGGCCTACGGAAGCAATCAGCCCCAGCATTTT. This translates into CASSEAYGSNQPQHF.

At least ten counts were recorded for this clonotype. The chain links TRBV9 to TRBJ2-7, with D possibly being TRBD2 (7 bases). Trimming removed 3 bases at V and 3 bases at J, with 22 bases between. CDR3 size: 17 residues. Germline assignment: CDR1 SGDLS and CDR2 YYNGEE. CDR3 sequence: CASSGSTSGGPFYEQYF. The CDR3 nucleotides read TGTGCCAGCAGCGGAAGCACGTCGGGGGGCCCATTCTACGAGCAGTACTTC.

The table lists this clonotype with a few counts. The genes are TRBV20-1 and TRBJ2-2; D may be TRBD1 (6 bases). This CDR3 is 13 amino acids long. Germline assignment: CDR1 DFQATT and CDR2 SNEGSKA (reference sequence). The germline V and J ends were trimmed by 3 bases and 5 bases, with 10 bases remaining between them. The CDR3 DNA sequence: TGCAGTGCTAGTACACAGGGAACCGGGGAGCTGTTTTTT. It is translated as CSASTQGTGELFF.

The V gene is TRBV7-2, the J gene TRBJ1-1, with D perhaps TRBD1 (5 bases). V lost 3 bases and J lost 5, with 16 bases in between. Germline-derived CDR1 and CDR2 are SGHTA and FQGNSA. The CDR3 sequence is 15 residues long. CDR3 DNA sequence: TGTGCCAGCAGCTTTGCAGGGCGGATGGGGACTGAAGCTTTCTTT. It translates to CASSFAGRMGTEAFF.

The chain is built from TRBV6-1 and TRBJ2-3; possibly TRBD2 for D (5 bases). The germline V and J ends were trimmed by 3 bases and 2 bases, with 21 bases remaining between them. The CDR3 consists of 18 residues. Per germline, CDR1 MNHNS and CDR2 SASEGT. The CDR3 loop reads CASSETALASRATDTQYF. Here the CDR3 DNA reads TGTGCCAGCAGTGAGACGGCCCTTGCCTCGAGGGCCACAGATACGCAGTATTTT.

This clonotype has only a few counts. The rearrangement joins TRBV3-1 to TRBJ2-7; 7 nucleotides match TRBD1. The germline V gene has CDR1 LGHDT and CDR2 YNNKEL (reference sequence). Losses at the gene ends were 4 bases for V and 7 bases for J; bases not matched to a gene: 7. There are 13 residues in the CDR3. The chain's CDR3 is CASSLHRGGEQYF. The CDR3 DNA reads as TGTGCCAGCAGCCTCCACAGGGGTGGGGAGCAGTACTTC.

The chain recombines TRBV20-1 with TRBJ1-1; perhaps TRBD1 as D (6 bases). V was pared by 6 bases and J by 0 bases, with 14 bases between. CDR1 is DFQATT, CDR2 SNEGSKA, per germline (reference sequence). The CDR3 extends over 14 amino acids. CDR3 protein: CSAKTGSMNTEAFF. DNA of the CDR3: TGCAGTGCCAAGACAGGCTCCATGAACACTGAAGCTTTCTTT.

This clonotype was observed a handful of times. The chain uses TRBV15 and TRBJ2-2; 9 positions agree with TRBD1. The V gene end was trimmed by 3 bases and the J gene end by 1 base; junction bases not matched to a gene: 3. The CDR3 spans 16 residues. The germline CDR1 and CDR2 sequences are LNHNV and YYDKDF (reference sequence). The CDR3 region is CATSSRQGENTGELFF. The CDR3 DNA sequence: TGTGCCACCAGCAGTAGACAGGGGGAGAACACCGGGGAGCTGTTTTTT.

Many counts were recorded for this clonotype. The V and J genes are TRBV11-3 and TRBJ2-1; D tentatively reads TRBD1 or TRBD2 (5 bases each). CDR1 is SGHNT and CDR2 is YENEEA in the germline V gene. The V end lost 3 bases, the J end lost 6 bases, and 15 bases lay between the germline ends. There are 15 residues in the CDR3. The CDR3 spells CASSFGGHLLNEQFF. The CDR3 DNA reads TGTGCCAGCAGCTTTGGGGGTCACCTACTCAATGAGCAGTTCTTC.

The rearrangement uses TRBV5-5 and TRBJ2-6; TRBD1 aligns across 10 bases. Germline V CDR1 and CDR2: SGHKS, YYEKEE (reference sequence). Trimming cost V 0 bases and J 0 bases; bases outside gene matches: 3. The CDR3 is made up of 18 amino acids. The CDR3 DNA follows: TGTGCCAGCAGCTTGGAGGGACAGGGGATCTCTGGGGCCAACGTCCTGACTTTC. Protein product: CASSLEGQGISGANVLTF.

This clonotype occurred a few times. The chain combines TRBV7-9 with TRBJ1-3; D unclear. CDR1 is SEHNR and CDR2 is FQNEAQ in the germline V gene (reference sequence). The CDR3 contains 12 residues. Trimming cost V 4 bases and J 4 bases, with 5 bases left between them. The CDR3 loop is CASSSTGNTIYF. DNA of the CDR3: TGTGCCAGCAGCTCCACGGGAAACACCATATATTTT.

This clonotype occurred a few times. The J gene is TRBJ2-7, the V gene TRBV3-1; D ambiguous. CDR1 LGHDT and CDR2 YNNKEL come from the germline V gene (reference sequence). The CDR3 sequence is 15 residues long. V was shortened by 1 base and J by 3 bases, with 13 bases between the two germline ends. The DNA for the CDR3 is TGTGCCAGCAGCCAAGGATTAGCAATTATCTACGAGCAGTACTTC. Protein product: CASSQGLAIIYEQYF.

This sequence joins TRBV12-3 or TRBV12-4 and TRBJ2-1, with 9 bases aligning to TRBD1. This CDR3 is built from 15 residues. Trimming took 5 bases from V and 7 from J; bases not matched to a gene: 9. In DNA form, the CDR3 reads TGTGCCAGCAGTGCACAGGGGGCACGTAGGAATGAGCAGTTCTTC. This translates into CASSAQGARRNEQFF.

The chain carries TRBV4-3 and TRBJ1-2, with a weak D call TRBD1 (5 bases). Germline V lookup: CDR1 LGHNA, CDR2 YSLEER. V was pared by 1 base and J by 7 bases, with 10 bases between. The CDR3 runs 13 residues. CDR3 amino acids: CASSQGLGGGYTF. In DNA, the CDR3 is TGCGCCAGCAGCCAAGGGCTTGGGGGTGGCTACACCTTC.

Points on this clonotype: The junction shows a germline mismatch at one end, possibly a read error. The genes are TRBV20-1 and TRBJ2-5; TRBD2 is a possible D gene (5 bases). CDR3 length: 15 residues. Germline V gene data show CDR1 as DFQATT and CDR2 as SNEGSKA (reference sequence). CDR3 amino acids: CSGRERLKWQETQYF. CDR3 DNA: TGCAGTGGTAGAGAGCGACTAAAGTGGCAAGAGACCCAGTACTTC.

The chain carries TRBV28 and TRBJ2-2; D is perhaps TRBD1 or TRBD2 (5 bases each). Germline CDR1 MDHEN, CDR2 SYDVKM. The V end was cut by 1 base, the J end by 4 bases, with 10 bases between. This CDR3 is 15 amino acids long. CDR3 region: CASSLFQGPTGELFF. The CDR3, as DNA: TGTGCCAGCAGTTTATTCCAGGGACCCACCGGGGAGCTGTTTTTT.

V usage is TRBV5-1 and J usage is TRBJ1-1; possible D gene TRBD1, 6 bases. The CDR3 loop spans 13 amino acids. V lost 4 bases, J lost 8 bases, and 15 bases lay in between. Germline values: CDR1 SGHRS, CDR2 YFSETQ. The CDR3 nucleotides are TGCGCCAGCAGCCGACAAACCGGGACAGAAGCTTTCTTT. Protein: CASSRQTGTEAFF.

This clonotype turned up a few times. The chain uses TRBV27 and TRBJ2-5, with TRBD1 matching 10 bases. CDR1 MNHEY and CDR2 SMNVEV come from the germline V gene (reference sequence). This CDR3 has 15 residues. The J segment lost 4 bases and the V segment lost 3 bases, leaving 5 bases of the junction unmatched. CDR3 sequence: CASSFLGQGSETQYF. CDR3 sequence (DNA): TGTGCCAGCAGTTTTCTGGGACAGGGGTCAGAGACCCAGTACTTC.

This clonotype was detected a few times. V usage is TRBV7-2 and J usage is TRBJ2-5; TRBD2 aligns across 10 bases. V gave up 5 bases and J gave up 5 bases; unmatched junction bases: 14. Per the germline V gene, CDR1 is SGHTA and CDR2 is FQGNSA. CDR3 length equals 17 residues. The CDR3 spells CASSRPRASGSRETQYF. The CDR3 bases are TGTGCCAGCAGCCGTCCTCGAGCTAGCGGGAGTAGGGAGACCCAGTACTTC.

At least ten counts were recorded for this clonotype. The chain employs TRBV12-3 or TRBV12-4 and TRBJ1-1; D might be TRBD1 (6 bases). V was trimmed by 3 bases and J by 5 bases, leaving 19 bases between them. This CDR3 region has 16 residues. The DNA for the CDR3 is TGTGCCAGCAGTTTGGGCAGGGGAGTTCGGGGGACTGAAGCTTTCTTT. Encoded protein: CASSLGRGVRGTEAFF.

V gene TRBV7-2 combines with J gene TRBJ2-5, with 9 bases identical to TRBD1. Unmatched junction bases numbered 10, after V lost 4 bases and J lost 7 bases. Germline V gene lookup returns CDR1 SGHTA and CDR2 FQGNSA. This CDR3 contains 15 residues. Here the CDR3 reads CASSSRDRAGGTQYF. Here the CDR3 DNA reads TGTGCCAGCAGCTCCCGGGACAGGGCTGGGGGGACCCAGTACTTC.

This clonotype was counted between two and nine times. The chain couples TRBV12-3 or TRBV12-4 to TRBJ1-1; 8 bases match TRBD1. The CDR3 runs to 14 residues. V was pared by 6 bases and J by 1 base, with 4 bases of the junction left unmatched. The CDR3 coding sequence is TGTGCCAGCAGGTGGGGACAGGAGAACACTGAAGCTTTCTTT. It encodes CASRWGQENTEAFF.

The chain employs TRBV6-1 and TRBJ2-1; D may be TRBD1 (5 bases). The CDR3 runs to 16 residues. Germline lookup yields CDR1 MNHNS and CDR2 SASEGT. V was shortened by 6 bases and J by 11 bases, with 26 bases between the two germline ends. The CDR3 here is CASSSKLRPRQGKQFF. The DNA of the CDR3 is TGTGCCAGCAGCTCCAAATTACGACCGCGTCAGGGTAAGCAGTTCTTC.